Listed below are T cell receptor beta chains from one sample, sequenced in a study of patients and donors after allogeneic stem cell transplantation. MiXCR was run by TCRdb on the RT-PCR reads, yielding one entry per CDR3 protein. The data contain around 7,600 distinct CDR3 sequences, 9.5% to 13% of them singletons. What was sequenced was blood, either unsorted or a sorted T cell fraction (not recorded which). These receptors all stem from a human donor who was either an allogeneic HSCT recipient or a stem cell or donor lymphocyte infusion donor (not recorded which). It is not recorded whose cells these are; they may come from a transplant donor. Each CDR3 is given with its conserved first and last residue. A D gene is named only where the DNA matches it firmly. Clone size is not always given. Where it is, it says once, few, many or a class for expanded clones.

large,.,TRBV27,TRBJ1-4,CASSLSTGSTNEKLFF,TGTGCCAGCAGTTTATCAACAGGCTCAACTAATGAAAAACTGTTTTTT
.,TRBD1,TRBV29-1,TRBJ2-7,CSVGEPGQPYEQYF,TGCAGCGTTGGGGAACCGGGACAGCCTTACGAGCAGTACTTC
few,.,TRBV3-1,TRBJ2-5,CASSQDHQETQYF,TGTGCCAGCAGCCAAGACCACCAAGAGACCCAGTACTTC
many,.,TRBV5-1,TRBJ2-7,CASSLGEESYEQYF,TGCGCCAGCAGCTTGGGTGAGGAGAGCTACGAGCAGTACTTC
.,TRBD1,TRBV6-1,TRBJ1-1,CASSVNRGEAFF,TGTGCCAGCAGTGTAAACAGGGGGGAGGCTTTCTTT
.,.,TRBV12-3/TRBV12-4,TRBJ2-3,CASSLDLSTDTQYF,TGTGCCAGCAGTTTGGACCTGAGCACAGATACGCAGTATTTT
many,.,TRBV12-3/TRBV12-4,TRBJ1-5,CASTAGGNQPQHF,TGTGCCAGCACCGCGGGGGGCAATCAGCCCCAGCATTTT
many,.,TRBV6-6,TRBJ1-1,CASRLRDGTEAFF,TGTGCCAGCAGACTCAGGGACGGCACTGAAGCTTTCTTT
few,TRBD2,TRBV4-3,TRBJ2-3,CASSVLAGDPSTDTQYF,TGCGCCAGCAGCGTACTAGCGGGTGACCCTAGCACAGATACGCAGTATTTT
few,TRBD1,TRBV2,TRBJ1-2,CASSGNPGTGGFTNYGYTF,TGTGCCAGCAGTGGAAATCCCGGGACAGGGGGATTTACTAACTATGGCTACACCTTC
few,.,TRBV3-1,TRBJ1-6,CASSQATGLNSPLHF,TGTGCCAGCAGCCAAGCCACAGGCCTTAATTCACCCCTCCACTTT
many,.,TRBV3-1,TRBJ1-2,CASSQAPRAFGYTF,TGTGCCAGCAGCCAAGCCCCCCGAGCCTTTGGCTACACCTTC
.,.,TRBV6-1,TRBJ2-7,CASSDPPDSHYEQYF,TGTGCCAGCAGTGACCCGCCGGACAGTCACTACGAGCAGTACTTC
once,.,TRBV5-4,TRBJ1-1,CASRQTVMNTEAFF,TGTGCCAGCAGGCAGACAGTCATGAACACTGAAGCTTTCTTT
many,TRBD1,TRBV29-1,TRBJ1-2,CSVEGTGPGYTF,TGCAGCGTTGAGGGGACAGGGCCTGGCTACACCTTC
many,.,TRBV10-1,TRBJ2-2,CASRESARTGELFF,TGCGCCAGCAGGGAATCGGCCCGCACCGGGGAGCTGTTTTTT
many,.,TRBV29-1,TRBJ1-1,CSVVGPTNTEAFF,TGCAGCGTTGTCGGACCCACCAACACTGAAGCTTTCTTT
.,.,TRBV30,TRBJ1-1,CAWSAGHGLAFF,TGTGCCTGGAGTGCGGGACACGGGCTCGCTTTCTTT
.,.,TRBV20-1,TRBJ2-3,CSASHSRGTDTQYF,TGCAGTGCTAGTCACTCTAGGGGCACAGATACGCAGTATTTT
.,.,TRBV5-1,TRBJ2-3,CASKTGATDTQNF,TGCGCCAGCAAGACGGGGGCCACAGATACGCAGAATTTT
few,TRBD1,TRBV6-6,TRBJ1-1,CASSRGQGRAEAFF,TGTGCCAGCAGTCGTGGACAGGGTAGGGCTGAAGCTTTCTTT
.,.,TRBV7-2,TRBJ2-5,CASSLDGGFGETQYF,TGTGCCAGCAGCCTAGACGGAGGTTTTGGGGAGACCCAGTACTTC
.,.,TRBV6-5,TRBJ1-3,CASSRGNTIYF,TGTGCCAGCAGCCGGGGCAACACCATATATTTT
.,.,TRBV6-5,TRBJ2-1,CASSYSYRSSGYNEQFF,TGTGCCAGCAGTTACTCGTATCGTTCGTCGGGATACAATGAGCAGTTCTTC
once,TRBD2,TRBV7-9,TRBJ2-1,CASSLDSSGGYNERFF,TGTGCCAGCAGCTTAGATTCTAGCGGGGGTTACAATGAGCGGTTCTTC
.,.,TRBV25-1,TRBJ2-2,CASSDGLGHPNTGELFF,TGTGCCAGCAGTGACGGCCTTGGTCACCCGAACACCGGGGAGCTGTTTTTT
.,.,TRBV4-2,TRBJ2-7,CASSQDRGSSYEQYF,TGTGCCAGCAGCCAAGATAGAGGGAGCTCCTACGAGCAGTACTTC
many,.,TRBV5-1,TRBJ1-1,CASSRNPGTEAFF,TGCGCCAGCAGCCGAAATCCTGGGACTGAAGCTTTCTTT
.,.,TRBV6-1,TRBJ2-1,CASSQTSQHEQFF,TGTGCCAGCAGCCAAACTAGTCAGCATGAGCAGTTCTTC
many,.,TRBV12-3/TRBV12-4,TRBJ1-6,CASTQPGISYNSPLHF,TGTGCCAGCACCCAACCAGGGATATCCTATAATTCACCCCTCCACTTT
few,TRBD1,TRBV4-2,TRBJ1-2,CASSQGQGENYGYTF,TGTGCCAGCAGCCAAGGACAGGGGGAAAACTATGGCTACACCTTC
.,TRBD1,TRBV27,TRBJ1-1,CASSEGQGRAWGGGSTEAFF,TGTGCCAGCAGTGAGGGACAGGGAAGGGCGTGGGGAGGGGGAAGTACTGAAGCTTTCTTT
many,.,TRBV3-1,TRBJ1-5,CASSQGFNQPQHF,TGTGCCAGCAGCCAGGGATTCAATCAGCCCCAGCATTTT
few,TRBD1,TRBV12-3/TRBV12-4,TRBJ2-1,CASSKQGAEVINEQFF,TGTGCCAGCAGTAAACAGGGGGCTGAAGTCATCAATGAGCAGTTCTTC
many,.,TRBV12-3/TRBV12-4,TRBJ1-2,CASSLSGGVTTGYTF,TGTGCCAGCAGTTTAAGTGGGGGCGTGACTACTGGCTACACCTTC
.,.,TRBV5-1,TRBJ2-1,CASSSATGMGEQFF,TGCGCCAGCAGCTCCGCCACGGGGATGGGTGAGCAGTTCTTC
many,.,TRBV7-2,TRBJ1-6,CASSFDGSYSPLHF,TGTGCCAGCAGCTTTGACGGCAGCTATTCACCCCTCCACTTT
few,TRBD2,TRBV5-1,TRBJ2-3,CASSSLLTSGRSEDTQYF,TGCGCCAGCAGCTCCTTACTCACTAGCGGCCGAAGCGAGGATACGCAGTATTTT
.,TRBD1,TRBV13,TRBJ2-7,CASSTRTGGYYEQYF,TGTGCCAGCAGCACCCGGACAGGGGGCTATTACGAGCAGTACTTC
.,.,TRBV3-2,TRBJ2-3,CASSPIRTGARTDTQYF,TGTGCCAGCAGCCCTATCAGGACAGGGGCTCGCACAGATACGCAGTATTTT
once,.,TRBV7-2,TRBJ1-3,CASRISGNTIYF,TGTGCCAGCAGGATCTCTGGAAACACCATATATTTT